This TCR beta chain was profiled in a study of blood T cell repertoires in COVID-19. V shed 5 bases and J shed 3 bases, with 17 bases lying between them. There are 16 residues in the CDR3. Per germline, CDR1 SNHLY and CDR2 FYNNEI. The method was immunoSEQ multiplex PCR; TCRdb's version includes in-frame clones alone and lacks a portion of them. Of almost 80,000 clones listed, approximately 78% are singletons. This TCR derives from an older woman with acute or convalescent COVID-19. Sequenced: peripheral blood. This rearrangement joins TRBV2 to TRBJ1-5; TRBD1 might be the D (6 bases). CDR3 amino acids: CASSKTGRSDNQPQHF. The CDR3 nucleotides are TGTGCCAGCAGTAAAACAGGGAGATCGGACAATCAGCCCCAGCATTTT.